A selection of T cell receptor beta chains follows, all from one sample in a study of blood T cells in healthy people across ages. TCRdb called the 5' RACE reads again in MiXCR, with one record for every CDR3 protein. In the table there are approximately 810,000 distinct CDR3 sequences, roughly 35% of which are singletons. The source material was blood. All receptors derive from a man aged 18 to 35 in good health. CDR3s include the opening cysteine and the closing phenylalanine or tryptophan. The order of the fields is J gene, clone size, V gene, D gene, CDR3 DNA, CDR3 protein. D genes are given only for firm matches. Clone size appears in some rows only: once, few, many, or a class for an expanded clone.

TRBJ1-5	few	TRBV4-2	.	TGTGCCAGCAGCTTGGTATGGGGAAATAGCAATCAGCCCCAGCATTTT	CASSLVWGNSNQPQHF
TRBJ1-5	.	TRBV6-2/TRBV6-3	.	TGTGCCAGCAGTTACCTGGATCAGCCCCAGCATTTT	CASSYLDQPQHF
TRBJ2-5	few	TRBV3-1	TRBD1	TGTGCCAGCAGCCAGACAGGGGGGCAAGAGCAGTACTTC	CASSQTGGQEQYF
TRBJ2-6	.	TRBV12-3/TRBV12-4	.	TGTGCCAGCAGCCCGGACAGCCTTACTAGCTCTGGGGCCAACGTCCTGACTTTC	CASSPDSLTSSGANVLTF
TRBJ2-1	.	TRBV5-4	.	TGTGCCAGCAGCGAGGCTTTAGACAATGAGCAGTTCTTC	CASSEALDNEQFF
TRBJ1-5	.	TRBV12-3/TRBV12-4	.	TGTGCCAGCAGTTTAGCCCCCTTGGGGGCCGGTCAGCCCCAGCATTTT	CASSLAPLGAGQPQHF
TRBJ2-1	many	TRBV7-9	.	TGTGCCAGCAGCTTAGGGACCTATGCGATTTACAATGAGCAGTTCTTC	CASSLGTYAIYNEQFF
TRBJ2-3	many	TRBV12-3/TRBV12-4	.	TGTGCCAGCTCCAAACAAGGAGCGGGCGCAGATACGCAGTATTTT	CASSKQGAGADTQYF
TRBJ2-1	many	TRBV9	TRBD1	TGTGCCAGCAGCGTAGGGACAGGGATTAGGAAGGGGTACAATGAGCAGTTCTTC	CASSVGTGIRKGYNEQFF
TRBJ2-2	.	TRBV24-1	.	TGTGCCACCAGTGAGCAGGGGTATGACACCGGGGAGCTGTTTTTT	CATSEQGYDTGELFF
TRBJ1-2	.	TRBV5-1	.	TGCGCCAGCAGCTTGCAAACTAACTATGGCTACACCTTC	CASSLQTNYGYTF
TRBJ2-5	few	TRBV6-6	.	TGTGCCAGCAACAGGGTAGCCCAAGAGACCCAGTACTTC	CASNRVAQETQYF
TRBJ2-5	.	TRBV20-1	.	TGCAGTGCTAGCGTCCCTTCGGATGAGCAGTACTTC	CSASVPSDEQYF
TRBJ1-2	many	TRBV4-3	.	TGCGCCAGCAGTCCAACGACAGTTGAGGGAGAAGGCTACACCTTC	CASSPTTVEGEGYTF
TRBJ2-7	few	TRBV18	TRBD2	TGTGCCAGCTCAAAAACTAGCGGGGGATCCTTCGAGCAGTACTTC	CASSKTSGGSFEQYF
TRBJ1-2	few	TRBV7-6	.	TGTGCCAGCAGCATAGAGGCAGGGTTTAACTATGGCTACACCTTC	CASSIEAGFNYGYTF
TRBJ2-4	few	TRBV7-2	TRBD2	TGTGCCAGCAGCACAAGCGGGGTGGCGAACATTCAGTACTTC	CASSTSGVANIQYF
TRBJ2-3	.	TRBV5-1	.	TGCGCCAGCAGCCCCGGGACACCGACAGATACGCAGTATTTT	CASSPGTPTDTQYF
TRBJ1-4	.	TRBV15	.	TGTGCCACCAGCAGAGATCGAATAGACCATGAAAAACTGTTTTTT	CATSRDRIDHEKLFF
TRBJ2-7	.	TRBV4-1	.	TGCGCCAGCAGCCAAGCCCACGGGGCCTCCTACAATGAGCAGTACTTC	CASSQAHGASYNEQYF
TRBJ1-3	.	TRBV7-2	TRBD1	TGTGCCAGCAGCTTAGAACAGGGGGTTGGAAACACCATATATTTT	CASSLEQGVGNTIYF
TRBJ2-3	few	TRBV11-2	.	TGTGCCAGCAGCTTAGCAGGGTATCGCACAGATACGCAGTATTTT	CASSLAGYRTDTQYF
TRBJ2-5	.	TRBV12-3/TRBV12-4	.	TGTGCCAGCAGTATCTTGGGCGGTAAGGAGACCCAGTACTTC	CASSILGGKETQYF
TRBJ2-1	few	TRBV27	.	TGTGCCAGCAGTGCCTTGAACTACAATGAACAGTTCTTC	CASSALNYNEQFF
TRBJ1-1	few	TRBV4-1	.	TGCGCCAGCAGCCAAGATCCGTACGGGGCAGCGAACACTGAAGCTTTCTTT	CASSQDPYGAANTEAFF
TRBJ2-1	.	TRBV25-1	.	TGTGCCAGCAGTGGGGAGGTCCGGGACACCTACAATGAGCAGTTCTTC	CASSGEVRDTYNEQFF
TRBJ1-4	.	TRBV4-1	.	TGCGCCAGCAGCCAAGCGGGGGTGGATGAAAAACTGTTTTTT	CASSQAGVDEKLFF
TRBJ2-3	.	TRBV6-2/TRBV6-3	.	TGTGCCAGCAGTTACTCGACGTACACAGATACGCAGTATTTT	CASSYSTYTDTQYF
TRBJ2-7	once	TRBV4-2	TRBD1	TGTGCCAGCAGCCAAGACGGGGACAGATACAATGAGCAGTACTTC	CASSQDGDRYNEQYF
TRBJ2-1	many	TRBV7-2	.	TGTGCCAGCAGCCCCGGCGGCGGAGCCTCCTACAATGAGCAGTTCTTC	CASSPGGGASYNEQFF